This T cell receptor (beta chain) was found in a study of blood T cell repertoires in COVID-19. Study-level information: Researchers got acute and convalescent COVID-19 samples from the United States, Italy and Spain. The analysed material was cDNA or gDNA that came from T cells, B-cell-depleted T cells, or PBMCs.

The CDR3 is made up of 17 amino acids. Germline V lookup: CDR1 SGHDT, CDR2 YYEEEE. V was clipped by 3 bases and J by 3 bases; unmatched bases: 8. In the study's own analysis: The authors estimated nucleated cell counts from reference gene primer amplification. Assay used: immunoSEQ multiplex PCR; TCRdb lists only in-frame clones, some missing. V, J and clone size reflect that table, while D and trimming were determined from the DNA. The data show 95,000 to 100,000 clones, just under 85% seen once. The sample was peripheral blood. The origin of this receptor is a man aged 70 or older with acute or convalescent COVID-19. The gene calls are TRBV5-6 and TRBJ1-4; 10 bases match TRBD1. The CDR3 loop is CASSSRDRGVSNEKLFF. For the CDR3, the DNA is TGTGCCAGCAGCTCCCGGGACAGGGGAGTGTCTAATGAAAAACTGTTTTTT.